This TCR beta chain was captured in a study of cytomegalovirus exposure and HLA in healthy donors. Trimming at V came to 5 bases and at J to 4 bases, leaving 14 bases not matched to a gene. Germline-derived CDR1 and CDR2 are SGHRS and YFSETQ. CDR3 size: 16 residues. This clone occurred once. Antigen specificity is unknown. In the PCR, 60 Vbeta and 13 Jbeta primers were used. Clones were sequenced by immunoSEQ multiplex PCR, and TCRdb holds only the in-frame ones, with some missing. The data contain 160,000 or so clones, more than 75% of them singletons. The study's findings and limits: In vitro assays verified that a few CMV-associated chains recognized CMV antigens specifically.

Sequencing was carried out using PBMCs. The sequence derives from a young man in good health and CMV-seropositive. This chain uses TRBV5-1 with TRBJ2-5; TRBD2 matches at 7 bases. CDR3 coding DNA: TGCGCCAGCAGGGCGGGGGTCGTAGGCTCGGGAGAGACCCAGTACTTC. It is translated as CASRAGVVGSGETQYF.